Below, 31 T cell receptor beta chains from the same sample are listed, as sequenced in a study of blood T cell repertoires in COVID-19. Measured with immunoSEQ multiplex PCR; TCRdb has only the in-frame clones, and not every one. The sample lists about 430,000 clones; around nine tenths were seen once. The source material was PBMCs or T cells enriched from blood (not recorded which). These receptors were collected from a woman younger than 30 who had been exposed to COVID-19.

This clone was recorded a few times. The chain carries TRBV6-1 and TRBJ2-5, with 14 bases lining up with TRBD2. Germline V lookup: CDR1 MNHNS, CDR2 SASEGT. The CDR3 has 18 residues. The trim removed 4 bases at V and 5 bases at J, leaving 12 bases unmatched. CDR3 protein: CASSVGGTSGRKGETQYF. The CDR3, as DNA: TGTGCCAGCAGTGTGGGCGGGACTAGCGGGAGAAAGGGGGAGACCCAGTACTTC.

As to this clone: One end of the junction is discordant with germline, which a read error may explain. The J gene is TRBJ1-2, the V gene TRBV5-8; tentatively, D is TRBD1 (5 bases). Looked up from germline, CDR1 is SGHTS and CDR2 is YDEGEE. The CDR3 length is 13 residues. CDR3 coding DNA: TGTGCCAGCACCTTGAGGGGCCCCTATGGCTACACCTTC. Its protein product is CASTLRGPYGYTF.

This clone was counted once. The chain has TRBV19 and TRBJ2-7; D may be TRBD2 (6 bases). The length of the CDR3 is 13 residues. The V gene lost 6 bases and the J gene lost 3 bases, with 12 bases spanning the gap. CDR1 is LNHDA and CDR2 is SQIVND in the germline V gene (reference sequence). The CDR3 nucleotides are TGTGCCAGTAGCCTCGGGGGAGGCTACGAGCAGTACTTC. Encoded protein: CASSLGGGYEQYF.

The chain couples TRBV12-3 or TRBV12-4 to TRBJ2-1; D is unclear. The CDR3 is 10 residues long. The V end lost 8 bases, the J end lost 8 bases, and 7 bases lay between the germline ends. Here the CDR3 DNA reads TGTGCCAGCGGTTCCTATGAGCAGTTCTTC. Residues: CASGSYEQFF.

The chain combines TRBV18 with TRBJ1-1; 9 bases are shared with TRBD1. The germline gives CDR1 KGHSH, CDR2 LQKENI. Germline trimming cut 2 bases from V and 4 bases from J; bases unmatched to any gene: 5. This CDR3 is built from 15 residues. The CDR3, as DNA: TGTGCCAGCTCACCAGGACAGGGGACAGTCACTGAAGCTTTCTTT. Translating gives CASSPGQGTVTEAFF.

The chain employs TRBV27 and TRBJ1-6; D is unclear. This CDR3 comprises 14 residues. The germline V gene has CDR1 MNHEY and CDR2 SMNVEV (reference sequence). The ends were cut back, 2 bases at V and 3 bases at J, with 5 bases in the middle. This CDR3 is CASSLAYYNSPLHF. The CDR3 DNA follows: TGTGCCAGCAGTTTAGCCTACTATAATTCACCCCTCCACTTT.

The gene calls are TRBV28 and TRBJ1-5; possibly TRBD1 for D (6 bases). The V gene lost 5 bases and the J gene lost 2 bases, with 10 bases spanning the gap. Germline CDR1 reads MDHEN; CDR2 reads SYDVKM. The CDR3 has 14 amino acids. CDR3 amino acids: CASSADRRNQPQHF. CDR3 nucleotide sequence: TGTGCCAGCAGTGCCGACAGGCGCAATCAGCCCCAGCATTTT.

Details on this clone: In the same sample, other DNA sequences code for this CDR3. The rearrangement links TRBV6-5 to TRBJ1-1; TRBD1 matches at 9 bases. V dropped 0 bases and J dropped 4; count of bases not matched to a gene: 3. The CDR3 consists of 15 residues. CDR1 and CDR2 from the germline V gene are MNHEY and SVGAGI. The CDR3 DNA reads TGTGCCAGCAGTTACTCGGGACAGGGCGGCACTGAAGCTTTCTTT. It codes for CASSYSGQGGTEAFF.

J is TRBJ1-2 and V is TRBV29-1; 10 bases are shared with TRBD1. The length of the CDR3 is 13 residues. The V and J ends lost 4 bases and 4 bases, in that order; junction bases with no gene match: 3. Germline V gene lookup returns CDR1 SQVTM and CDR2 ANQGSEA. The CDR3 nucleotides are TGCAGCGTTGCGACAGGGGGCAGCTATGGCTACACCTTC. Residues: CSVATGGSYGYTF.

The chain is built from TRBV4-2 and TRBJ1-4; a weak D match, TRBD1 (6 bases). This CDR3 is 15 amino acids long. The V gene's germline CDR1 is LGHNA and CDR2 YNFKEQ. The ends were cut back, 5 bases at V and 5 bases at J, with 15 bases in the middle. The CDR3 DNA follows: TGTGCCAGCAGCACCCGGGATACAGGGAATGAAAAACTGTTTTTT. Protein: CASSTRDTGNEKLFF.

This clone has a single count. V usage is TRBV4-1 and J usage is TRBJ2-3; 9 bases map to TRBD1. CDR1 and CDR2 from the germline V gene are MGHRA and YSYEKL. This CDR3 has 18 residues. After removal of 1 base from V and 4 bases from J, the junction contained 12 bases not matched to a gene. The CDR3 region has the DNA TGCGCCAGCAGCCAAGCAAACAGGGGGCAGGGAGCAGCAGATACGCAGTATTTT. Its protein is CASSQANRGQGAADTQYF.

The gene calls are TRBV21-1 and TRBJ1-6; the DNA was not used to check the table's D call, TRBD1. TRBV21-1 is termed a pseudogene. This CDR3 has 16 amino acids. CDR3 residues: CASIPRGQGDDSPLHF. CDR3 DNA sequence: TGTGCCAGCATCCCTAGGGGGCAGGGGGATGATTCACCCCTCCACTTT.

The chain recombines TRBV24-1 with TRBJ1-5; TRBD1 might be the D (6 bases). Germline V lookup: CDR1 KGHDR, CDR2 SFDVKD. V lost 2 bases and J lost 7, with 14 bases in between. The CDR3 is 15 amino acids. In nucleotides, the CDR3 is TGTGCCACCAGTGATTCACAGGGTTTTGGGCAGCCCCAGCATTTT. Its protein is CATSDSQGFGQPQHF.

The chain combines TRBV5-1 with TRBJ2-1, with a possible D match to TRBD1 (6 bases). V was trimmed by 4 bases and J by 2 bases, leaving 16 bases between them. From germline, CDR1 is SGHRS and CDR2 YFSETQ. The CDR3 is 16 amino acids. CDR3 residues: CASSLRTAVAYNEQFF. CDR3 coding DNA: TGCGCCAGCAGCCTACGGACAGCCGTAGCCTACAATGAGCAGTTCTTC.

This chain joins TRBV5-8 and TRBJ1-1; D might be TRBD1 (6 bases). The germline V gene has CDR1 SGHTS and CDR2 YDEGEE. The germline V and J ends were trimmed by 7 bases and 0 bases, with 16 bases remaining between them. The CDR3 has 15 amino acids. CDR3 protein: CASEPQGTLNTEAFF. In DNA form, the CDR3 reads TGTGCCAGCGAACCTCAGGGGACATTGAACACTGAAGCTTTCTTT.

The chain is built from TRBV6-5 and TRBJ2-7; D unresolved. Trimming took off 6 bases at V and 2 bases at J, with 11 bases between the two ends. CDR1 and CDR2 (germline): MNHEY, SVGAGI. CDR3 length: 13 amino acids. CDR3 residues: CASSSGYTYEQYF. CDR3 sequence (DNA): TGTGCCAGCAGCTCGGGTTATACCTACGAGCAGTACTTC.

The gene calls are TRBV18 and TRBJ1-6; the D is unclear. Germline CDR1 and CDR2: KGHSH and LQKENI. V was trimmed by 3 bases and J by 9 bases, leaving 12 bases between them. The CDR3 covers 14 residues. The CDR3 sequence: CASSPAQKVSPLHF. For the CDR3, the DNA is TGTGCCAGCTCACCGGCCCAGAAAGTTTCACCCCTCCACTTT.

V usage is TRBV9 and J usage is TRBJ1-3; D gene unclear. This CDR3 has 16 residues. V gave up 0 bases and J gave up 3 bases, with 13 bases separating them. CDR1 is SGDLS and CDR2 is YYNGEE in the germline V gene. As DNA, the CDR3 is TGTGCCAGCAGCGTAGCTTCGACATTCGGTGGAAACACCATATATTTT. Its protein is CASSVASTFGGNTIYF.

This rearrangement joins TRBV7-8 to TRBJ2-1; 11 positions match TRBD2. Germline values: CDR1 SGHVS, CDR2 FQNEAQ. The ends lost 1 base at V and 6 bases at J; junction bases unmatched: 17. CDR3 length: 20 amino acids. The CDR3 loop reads CASSLVGGLADQVVGNEQFF. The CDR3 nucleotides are TGTGCCAGCAGCTTAGTTGGGGGACTAGCGGATCAGGTAGTAGGCAATGAGCAGTTCTTC.

CDR3 nucleotides: TGTGCCAGCAGCTTAGTCGTAACGGGAGACTCCTACAATGAGCAGTTCTTC. Translation gives CASSLVVTGDSYNEQFF. This chain uses TRBV11-3 with TRBJ2-1; a possible D gene is TRBD2 (6 bases). The CDR3 consists of 17 residues. Germline CDR1 and CDR2: SGHNT and YENEEA. V lost 1 base to trimming and J lost 0 bases, with 13 bases between them. Full variable domain (rest looked up from reference TRBV11-3 and TRBJ2-1): EAGVVQSPRYKIIEKKQPVAFWCNPISGHNTLYWYLQNLGQGPELLIRYENEEAVDDSQLPKDRFSAERLKGVDSTLKIQPAELGDSAVYLCASSLVVTGDSYNEQFFGPGTRLTVL.

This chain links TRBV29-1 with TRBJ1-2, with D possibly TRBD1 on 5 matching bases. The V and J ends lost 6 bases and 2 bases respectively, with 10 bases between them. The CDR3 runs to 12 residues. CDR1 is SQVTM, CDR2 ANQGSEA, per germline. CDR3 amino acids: CSVETANYGYTF. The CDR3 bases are TGCAGCGTAGAGACAGCCAACTATGGCTACACCTTC.

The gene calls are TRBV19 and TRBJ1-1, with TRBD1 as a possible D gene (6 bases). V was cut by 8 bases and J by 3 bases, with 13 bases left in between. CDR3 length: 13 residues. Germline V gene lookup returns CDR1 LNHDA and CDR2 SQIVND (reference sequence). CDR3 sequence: CASSLTGYTEAFF. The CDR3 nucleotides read TGTGCCAGTTCCCTAACAGGGTACACTGAAGCTTTCTTT.

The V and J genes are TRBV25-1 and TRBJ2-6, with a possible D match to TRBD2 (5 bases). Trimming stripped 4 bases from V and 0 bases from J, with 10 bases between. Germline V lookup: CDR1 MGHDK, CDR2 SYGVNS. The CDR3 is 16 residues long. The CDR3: CASSGLGGSGANVLTF. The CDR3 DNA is TGTGCCAGCAGTGGATTAGGAGGCTCTGGGGCCAACGTCCTGACTTTC.

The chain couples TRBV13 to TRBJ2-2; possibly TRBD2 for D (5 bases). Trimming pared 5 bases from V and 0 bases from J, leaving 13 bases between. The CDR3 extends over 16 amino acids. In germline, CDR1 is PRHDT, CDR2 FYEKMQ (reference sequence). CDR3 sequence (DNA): TGTGCCAGCAGCATTACAGAGGGCGCGAACACCGGGGAGCTGTTTTTT. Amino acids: CASSITEGANTGELFF.

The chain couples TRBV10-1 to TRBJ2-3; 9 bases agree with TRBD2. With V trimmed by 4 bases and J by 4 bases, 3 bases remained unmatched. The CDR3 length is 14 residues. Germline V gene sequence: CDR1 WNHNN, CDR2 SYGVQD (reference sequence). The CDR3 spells CASSVAGGSDTQYF. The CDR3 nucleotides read TGCGCCAGCAGTGTGGCGGGAGGGTCAGATACGCAGTATTTT.

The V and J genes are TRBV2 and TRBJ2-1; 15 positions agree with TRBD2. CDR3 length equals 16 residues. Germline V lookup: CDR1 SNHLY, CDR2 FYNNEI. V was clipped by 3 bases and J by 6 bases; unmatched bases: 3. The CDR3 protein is CASSEGLAGGINEQFF. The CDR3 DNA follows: TGTGCCAGCAGTGAGGGACTAGCGGGGGGAATCAATGAGCAGTTCTTC. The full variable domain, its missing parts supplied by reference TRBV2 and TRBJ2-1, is EPEVTQTPSHQVTQMGQEVILRCVPISNHLYFYWYRQILGQKVEFLVSFYNNEISEKSEIFDDQFSVERPDGSNFTLKIRSTKLEDSAMYFCASSEGLAGGINEQFFGPGTRLTVL.

The CDR3 sequence: CASSVFRGFDEQYF. The CDR3, as DNA: TGTGCCAGCAGTGTCTTCCGGGGGTTTGACGAGCAGTACTTC. The chain employs TRBV2 and TRBJ2-7; possibly TRBD2 for D (6 bases). V was cut by 4 bases and J by 5 bases, with 15 bases left in between. This CDR3 has 14 residues. Germline CDR1 and CDR2: SNHLY and FYNNEI.

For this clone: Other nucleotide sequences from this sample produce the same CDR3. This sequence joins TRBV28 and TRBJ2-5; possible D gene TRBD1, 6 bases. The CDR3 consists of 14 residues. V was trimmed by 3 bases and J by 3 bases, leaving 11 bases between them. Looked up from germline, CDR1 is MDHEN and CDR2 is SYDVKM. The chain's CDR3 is CASSFSGAKETQYF. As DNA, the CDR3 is TGTGCCAGCAGTTTCTCAGGGGCCAAAGAGACCCAGTACTTC. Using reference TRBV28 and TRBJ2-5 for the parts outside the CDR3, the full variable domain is DVKVTQSSRYLVKRTGEKVFLECVQDMDHENMFWYRQDPGLGLRLIYFSYDVKMKEKGDIPEGYSVSREKKERFSLILESASTNQTSMYLCASSFSGAKETQYFGPGTRLLVL.

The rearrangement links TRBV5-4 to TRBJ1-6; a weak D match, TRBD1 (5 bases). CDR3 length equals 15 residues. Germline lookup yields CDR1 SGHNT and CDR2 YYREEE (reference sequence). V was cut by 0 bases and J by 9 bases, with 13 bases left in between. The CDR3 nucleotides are TGTGCCAGCAGCTTGGGTGGGGGGAGCACTTCACCCCTCCACTTT. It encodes CASSLGGGSTSPLHF.

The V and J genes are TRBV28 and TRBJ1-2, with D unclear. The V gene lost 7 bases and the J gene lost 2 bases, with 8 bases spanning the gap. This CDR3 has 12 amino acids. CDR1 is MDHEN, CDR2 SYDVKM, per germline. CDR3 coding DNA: TGTGCCAGCAACCCAAGCAACTATGGCTACACCTTC. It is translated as CASNPSNYGYTF.

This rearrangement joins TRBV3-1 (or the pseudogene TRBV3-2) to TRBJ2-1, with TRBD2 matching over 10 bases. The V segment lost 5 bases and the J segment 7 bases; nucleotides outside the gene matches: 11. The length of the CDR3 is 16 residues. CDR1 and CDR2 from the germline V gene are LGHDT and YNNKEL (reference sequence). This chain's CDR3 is CASSAISGSGRNEQFF. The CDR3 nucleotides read TGTGCCAGCAGCGCTATTTCGGGTAGCGGGAGGAATGAGCAGTTCTTC.